The present T cell receptor beta chain was sequenced within a study of T cells in Graves' hyperthyroidism and ophthalmopathy. Study information: Peripheral blood collection took place at initial diagnosis, before any treatment.

Study-wide results and limits: Onset of ophthalmopathy came a median 6.5 months after the model predicted it.

The CDR3 length is 15 residues. V gave up 3 bases and J gave up 6 bases, with 15 bases separating them. Regions amplified from RNA transcripts were the TCR beta CDR3 regions. The HTBI primer set was used in a first-round RT-PCR of the TCR CDR3. TCRdb re-called the multiplex PCR reads with MiXCR, one entry per CDR3 protein. Among around 340,000 distinct CDR3 sequences, approximately 18% were seen once, and the ten largest hold roughly a sixth. This clonotype was recorded at least ten times. Its specificity is not known. The V gene is TRBV12-3 or TRBV12-4, the J gene TRBJ1-5; a weak D match, TRBD1 (5 bases). This TCR came from a woman aged 40 to 49 with Graves' ophthalmopathy. The sample taken for sequencing was blood. The CDR3 region has the DNA TGTGCCAGCAGTTTGATAAAGGGGTTGGGTCAGCCCCAGCATTTT. This translates into CASSLIKGLGQPQHF.